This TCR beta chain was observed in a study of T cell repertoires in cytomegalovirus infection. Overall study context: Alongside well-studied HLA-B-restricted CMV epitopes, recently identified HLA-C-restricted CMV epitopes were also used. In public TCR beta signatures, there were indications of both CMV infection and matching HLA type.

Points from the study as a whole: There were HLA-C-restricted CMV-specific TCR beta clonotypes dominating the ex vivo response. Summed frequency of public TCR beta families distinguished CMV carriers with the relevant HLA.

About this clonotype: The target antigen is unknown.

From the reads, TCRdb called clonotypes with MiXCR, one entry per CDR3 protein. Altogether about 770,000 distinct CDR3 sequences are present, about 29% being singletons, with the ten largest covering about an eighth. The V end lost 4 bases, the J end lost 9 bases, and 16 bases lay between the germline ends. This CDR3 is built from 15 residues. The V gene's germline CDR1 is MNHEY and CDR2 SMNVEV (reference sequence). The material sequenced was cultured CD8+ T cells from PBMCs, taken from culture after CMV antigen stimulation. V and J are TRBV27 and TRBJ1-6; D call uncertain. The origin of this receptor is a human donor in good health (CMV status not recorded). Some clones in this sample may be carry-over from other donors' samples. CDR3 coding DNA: TGTGCCAGCAGTTCCGATGCCGAGTCTGGTTCACCCCTCCACTTT. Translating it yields CASSSDAESGSPLHF.